This T cell receptor (beta chain) comes out of a study of blood T cell repertoires in COVID-19. Germline V gives CDR1 MGHRA, CDR2 YSYEKL. The CDR3 consists of 16 residues. Deletions cut 1 base from V and 0 bases from J, with 12 bases between. Libraries were prepared by immunoSEQ multiplex PCR; TCRdb keeps only in-frame clonotypes and omits some of them. The sample holds approximately 150,000 clones, roughly nine tenths seen once. The V gene is TRBV4-1, the J gene TRBJ1-1, with D possibly being TRBD1 (5 bases). The sequenced material came from peripheral blood. The TCR sequence derives from a woman in her seventies with acute or convalescent COVID-19. The CDR3 bases are TGCGCCAGCAGCCAAGGTTTCGACAGAGTGAACACTGAAGCTTTCTTT. Translating gives CASSQGFDRVNTEAFF.